The 18 T cell receptor beta chains below all came from one sample that was sequenced in a study of cytomegalovirus exposure and HLA in healthy donors. The PCR was carried out with 60 Vbeta primers and 13 Jbeta primers. Some clones are missing from TCRdb's copy, which holds only in-frame ones; the method was immunoSEQ multiplex PCR. This sample lists 150,000 to 200,000 clones; its ten largest clones have 2% to 2.5%. Sequencing used PBMCs. The receptors originated from a man aged 25 to 40 in good health and CMV-seronegative.

CDR3 in DNA: TGTGCCAGTAGTATAGGTCAGACTAGCGGGAGGTCTGAGCAGTTCTTC. As protein: CASSIGQTSGRSEQFF. The chain uses TRBV19 and TRBJ2-1, with 13 positions matching TRBD2. With 1 base clipped from V and 9 bases from J, the junction kept 6 bases outside the gene matches. This CDR3 contains 16 residues. CDR1 is LNHDA and CDR2 is SQIVND in the germline V gene (reference sequence).

This chain connects TRBV14 to TRBJ2-7, with TRBD2 identical over 10 bases. V shed 4 bases, J shed 4 bases, and the junction held 7 bases outside the gene matches. Germline CDR1 and CDR2: SGHDN and FVKESK. This CDR3 has 15 residues. Here the CDR3 reads CASSPSLAGEYEQYF. Here the CDR3 DNA reads TGTGCCAGCAGCCCCTCGCTAGCGGGGGAATACGAGCAGTACTTC. Based on the CDR3 plus reference TRBV14 and TRBJ2-7, the full variable domain is EAGVTQFPSHSVIEKGQTVTLRCDPISGHDNLYWYRRVMGKEIKFLLHFVKESKQDESGMPNNRFLAERTGGTYSTLKVQPAELEDSGVYFCASSPSLAGEYEQYFGPGTRLTVT.

The rearrangement joins TRBV7-6 to TRBJ2-3, with 10 bases identical to TRBD1. V gave up 3 bases and J gave up 4 bases; unmatched junction bases: 4. The CDR3 runs to 15 residues. The germline V gene encodes CDR1 SGHVS and CDR2 FNYEAQ. The CDR3 reads CASSLTGGAADTQYF. CDR3 sequence (DNA): TGTGCCAGCAGCTTGACAGGGGGCGCGGCAGATACGCAGTATTTT.

The V call is TRBV5-1, the J call TRBJ2-7; TRBD1 might be the D (5 bases). The germline CDR1 and CDR2 sequences are SGHRS and YFSETQ. The CDR3 sequence is 12 residues long. The ends were cut back, 2 bases at V and 5 bases at J, with 8 bases in the middle. CDR3 sequence: CASSLKGDEQYF. Here the CDR3 DNA reads TGCGCCAGCAGCTTAAAAGGGGACGAGCAGTACTTC.

The chain links TRBV28 to TRBJ2-3; TRBD2 matches 13 bases. The CDR3 is made up of 16 amino acids. Germline assignment: CDR1 MDHEN and CDR2 SYDVKM. The junction had 5 bases not matched to a gene; V was cut back by 5 bases and J by 3 bases. The CDR3 loop reads CASSRRGLAGTDTQYF. CDR3 sequence (DNA): TGTGCCAGCAGTCGCAGGGGACTAGCGGGAACAGATACGCAGTATTTT.

A note on this clone: An end of the junction differs from the germline gene, which may be a read error. The V call is TRBV11-3, the J call TRBJ2-3, with D perhaps TRBD2 (6 bases). The CDR3 sequence is 17 residues long. Germline V gene data show CDR1 as SGHNT and CDR2 as YENEEA. The CDR3 region is CASTLSESGFGTDTQYF. CDR3 sequence (DNA): TGTGCCAGCACCTTATCTGAGAGCGGGTTCGGCACAGATACGCAGTATTTT.

The chain recombines TRBV7-2 with TRBJ2-7, with a weak D call TRBD2 (6 bases). This CDR3 is 15 amino acids long. V dropped 2 bases and J dropped 0 bases, with 11 bases sitting between them. Germline V lookup: CDR1 SGHTA, CDR2 FQGNSA. The CDR3: CASSLRLVFSYEQYF. The CDR3 DNA sequence: TGTGCCAGCAGCTTAAGACTAGTTTTCTCCTACGAGCAGTACTTC.

CDR3 bases: TGTGCCAGCAGCCAGGGACTACAATACTACGAGCAGTACTTC. Amino acid sequence: CASSQGLQYYEQYF. The gene calls are TRBV11-2 and TRBJ2-7; 7 bases fit TRBD2. Germline CDR1 and CDR2: SGHAT and FQNNGV. V gave up 5 bases and J gave up 3 bases; unmatched junction bases: 7. The CDR3 is 14 residues long.

As for this clone: This CDR3 is also generated by other DNA sequences in the sample. The V and J genes are TRBV2 and TRBJ2-1, with D possibly being TRBD2 (5 bases). The V end was cut by 6 bases, the J end by 9 bases, with 18 bases between. The CDR3 runs 14 residues. Germline loops: CDR1 SNHLY, CDR2 FYNNEI. DNA for the CDR3: TGTGCCAGCAGCCCTGAGGGCTTAATACTTGAGCAGTTCTTC. Amino acids: CASSPEGLILEQFF.

On this clone: The sample holds other DNA sequences that translate to the same CDR3. This sequence joins TRBV18 and TRBJ1-1; the D is unclear. Trimming cost V 3 bases and J 1 base, with 3 bases left between them. The CDR3 extends over 12 amino acids. Germline V gene sequence: CDR1 KGHSH, CDR2 LQKENI. The CDR3 here is CASSPRNTEAFF. CDR3 DNA sequence: TGTGCCAGCTCACCCCGGAACACTGAAGCTTTCTTT.

The chain uses TRBV28 and TRBJ1-1; maybe TRBD1 (6 bases). The germline V gene has CDR1 MDHEN and CDR2 SYDVKM. The V end lost 3 bases, the J end lost 8 bases, and 31 bases lay between the germline ends. The CDR3 extends over 19 amino acids. CDR3 sequence (DNA): TGTGCCAGCAGTTTTAACGGGGTCTGGGGGCAGGGACAAGAAACAGAAGCTTTCTTT. It yields the protein CASSFNGVWGQGQETEAFF.

The rearrangement joins TRBV9 to TRBJ2-2; 11 nucleotides line up with TRBD1. Germline trimming cut 4 bases from V and 6 bases from J; bases unmatched to any gene: 5. Germline-derived CDR1 and CDR2 are SGDLS and YYNGEE. The CDR3 loop spans 15 amino acids. In DNA, the CDR3 is TGTGCCAGCAGCCCGGACAGGGGGCATTCCGGGGAGCTGTTTTTT. Translation gives CASSPDRGHSGELFF.

The chain combines TRBV7-9 with TRBJ1-1, with 7 bases fitting TRBD1. V dropped 5 bases and J dropped 1; count of bases not matched to a gene: 10. CDR1 and CDR2 (germline): SEHNR, FQNEAQ (reference sequence). The CDR3 is made up of 16 amino acids. The DNA of the CDR3 is TGTGCCAGCAGCACCCCAAGGGCAGGGGGGAACACTGAAGCTTTCTTT. It encodes CASSTPRAGGNTEAFF.

V and J are TRBV5-1 and TRBJ2-1; 7 bases align to TRBD1. V lost 2 bases, J lost 2 bases, and 4 bases stayed unmatched. The CDR3 is made up of 15 amino acids. Germline loops: CDR1 SGHRS, CDR2 YFSETQ. CDR3 bases: TGCGCCAGCAGCTTAAACAGGGGTCCCTACAATGAGCAGTTCTTC. Its protein product is CASSLNRGPYNEQFF.

V and J are TRBV7-9 and TRBJ1-1; 8 nucleotides agree with TRBD1. Germline CDR1 reads SEHNR; CDR2 reads FQNEAQ (reference sequence). The length of the CDR3 is 15 residues. The trim removed 4 bases at V and 1 base at J, leaving 5 bases unmatched. CDR3 residues: CASSSGQVRNTEAFF. The CDR3 nucleotides are TGTGCCAGCAGCTCGGGACAGGTCAGGAACACTGAAGCTTTCTTT.

The chain couples TRBV28 to TRBJ1-5, with D perhaps matching TRBD1 (6 bases). The V gene lost 4 bases and the J gene lost 3 bases, with 16 bases spanning the gap. The CDR3 is 16 amino acids. CDR1 is MDHEN, CDR2 SYDVKM, per germline. As DNA, the CDR3 is TGTGCCAGCAGTTCAGGGGTCAGTTATAACAATCAGCCCCAGCATTTT. Translating it yields CASSSGVSYNNQPQHF.

V and J are TRBV7-2 and TRBJ2-7, with 13 bases that match TRBD2. This CDR3 has 15 residues. The germline V gene encodes CDR1 SGHTA and CDR2 FQGNSA. V was clipped by 6 bases and J by 3 bases; unmatched bases: 5. CDR3 nucleotide sequence: TGTGCCAGCAGATCTAGACTAGCGGGAGGCTACGAGCAGTACTTC. Protein product: CASRSRLAGGYEQYF.

The chain has TRBV7-9 and TRBJ1-1, with D possibly being TRBD1 (6 bases). Germline CDR1 and CDR2: SEHNR and FQNEAQ (reference sequence). V gave up 3 bases and J gave up 11 bases, with 22 bases separating them. CDR3 size: 15 residues. CDR3 loop: CASSFINRVADDAFF. The CDR3 nucleotides read TGTGCCAGCAGCTTTATTAACAGGGTCGCGGACGACGCTTTCTTT.